This T cell receptor (beta chain) comes out of a study of T cells after yellow fever vaccination. Study-wide results and limits: The CD4 and CD8 compartments had a small share of their clonotypes in common. Most clones from primary vaccination were detected again post-booster (approximately 97% CD4, approximately 90% CD8). Contaminants from the bulk population, in the form of abundant clonotypes, could be found in FACS-sorted repertoires.

Germline values: CDR1 SNHLY, CDR2 FYNNEI. This CDR3 comprises 14 residues. J was trimmed by 5 bases and V by 6 bases; bases with no gene match: 5. A 5'RACE template-switching step, the method used to make TCR cDNA, added a universal primer site and UMIs. TCRdb fed the 5' RACE reads into MiXCR, producing one record per CDR3 protein. The sample shows around 350,000 distinct CDR3 sequences, 6.2% of them seen only once. Concerning this clonotype itself: Antigen unknown. Since a much larger clone is just one base distant, this may be a read error.

The sequenced sample was PBMCs, obtained 5 days after the yellow fever booster vaccination. This sequence originates from a man aged 30 to 45 who received the YFV17D yellow fever vaccine. This sequence joins TRBV2 and TRBJ1-4, with 8 bases matching TRBD1. This chain's CDR3 is CASRARTGNEKLFF. The CDR3 DNA follows: TGTGCCAGCAGAGCCAGGACAGGGAATGAAAAACTGTTTTTT.